This T cell receptor beta chain was sequenced in a study of control samples from healthy donors and cancer patients. Method: immunoSEQ multiplex PCR; TCRdb's copy keeps in-frame clones and lacks some. Of tens of thousands of clones listed, around four fifths were seen once; the top ten hold around 15%. V was pared by 5 bases and J by 2 bases, with 8 bases between. Germline loops: CDR1 MNHEY, CDR2 SVGEGT. The length of the CDR3 is 13 residues. The J gene is TRBJ2-3, the V gene TRBV6-2 or TRBV6-3, with D possibly being TRBD2 (5 bases). The sample consisted of blood. The source of this sequence is a man between 45 and 60 years old in good health. CDR3 sequence (DNA): TGTGCCAGCAGTCCGGGGAACACAGATACGCAGTATTTT. Translated, it gives CASSPGNTDTQYF.